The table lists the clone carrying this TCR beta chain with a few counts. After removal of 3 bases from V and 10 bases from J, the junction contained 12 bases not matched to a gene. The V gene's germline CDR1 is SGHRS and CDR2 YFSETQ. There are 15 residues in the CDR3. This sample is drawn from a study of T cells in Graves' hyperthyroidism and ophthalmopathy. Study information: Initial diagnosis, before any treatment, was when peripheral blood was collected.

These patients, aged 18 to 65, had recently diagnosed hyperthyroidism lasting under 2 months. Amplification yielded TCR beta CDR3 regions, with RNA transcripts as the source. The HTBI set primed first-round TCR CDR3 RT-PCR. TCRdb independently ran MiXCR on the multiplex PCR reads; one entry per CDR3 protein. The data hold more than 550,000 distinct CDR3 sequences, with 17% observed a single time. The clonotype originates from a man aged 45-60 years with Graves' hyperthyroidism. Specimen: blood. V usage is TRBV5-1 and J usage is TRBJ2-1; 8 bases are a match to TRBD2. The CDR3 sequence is CASSSSGTSVREQFF. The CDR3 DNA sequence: TGCGCCAGCAGCTCCTCCGGGACTAGTGTTCGGGAGCAGTTCTTC.